The sequence of this T cell receptor beta chain was determined in a study of blood T cell repertoires in COVID-19. Study overall: The United States, Italy and Spain were the sources of the acute and convalescent COVID-19 samples. Sources were T cells, B-cell-depleted T cells, or PBMCs; the material itself was cDNA or gDNA.

The germline V gene encodes CDR1 SGHKS and CDR2 YYEKEE (reference sequence). V was shortened by 3 bases and J by 3 bases, with 9 bases between the two germline ends. CDR3 length: 13 residues. In the original analysis: For nucleated cells, counts were estimated from reference gene primer amplification. TCRdb's table, derived via immunoSEQ multiplex PCR, lists solely in-frame clones and lacks some. Clone size and the V and J calls come from that table; the DNA yielded D and trimming. Seen here are around 440,000 clones, about 87% observed once, and the top ten hold roughly 12%. Followed over time, Seattle patients had been enrolled while infection was active.

Sequencing was done on a sample of peripheral blood. This sequence joins TRBV5-5 and TRBJ1-1; D is unresolved. This clonotype originated in a woman aged 50 to 60 with COVID-19, enrolled during active disease. As DNA, the CDR3 is TGTGCCAGCAGCTGGACTGGGGACACTGAAGCTTTCTTT. Translating gives CASSWTGDTEAFF.